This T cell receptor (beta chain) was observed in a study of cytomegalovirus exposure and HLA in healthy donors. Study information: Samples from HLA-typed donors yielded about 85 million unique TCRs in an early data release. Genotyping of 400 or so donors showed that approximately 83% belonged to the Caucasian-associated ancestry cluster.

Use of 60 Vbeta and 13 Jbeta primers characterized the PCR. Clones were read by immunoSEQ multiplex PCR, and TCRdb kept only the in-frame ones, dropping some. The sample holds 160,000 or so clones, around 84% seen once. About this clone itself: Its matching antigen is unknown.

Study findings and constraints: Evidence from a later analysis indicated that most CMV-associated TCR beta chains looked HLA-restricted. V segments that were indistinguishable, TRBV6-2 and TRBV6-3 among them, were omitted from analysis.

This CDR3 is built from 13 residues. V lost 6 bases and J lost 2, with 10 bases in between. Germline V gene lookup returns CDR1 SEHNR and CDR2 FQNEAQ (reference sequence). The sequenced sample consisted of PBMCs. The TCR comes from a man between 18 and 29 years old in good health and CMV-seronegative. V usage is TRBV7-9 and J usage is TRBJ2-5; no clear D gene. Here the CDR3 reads CASSGPLQETQYF. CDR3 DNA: TGTGCCAGCAGTGGCCCCTTACAAGAGACCCAGTACTTC.